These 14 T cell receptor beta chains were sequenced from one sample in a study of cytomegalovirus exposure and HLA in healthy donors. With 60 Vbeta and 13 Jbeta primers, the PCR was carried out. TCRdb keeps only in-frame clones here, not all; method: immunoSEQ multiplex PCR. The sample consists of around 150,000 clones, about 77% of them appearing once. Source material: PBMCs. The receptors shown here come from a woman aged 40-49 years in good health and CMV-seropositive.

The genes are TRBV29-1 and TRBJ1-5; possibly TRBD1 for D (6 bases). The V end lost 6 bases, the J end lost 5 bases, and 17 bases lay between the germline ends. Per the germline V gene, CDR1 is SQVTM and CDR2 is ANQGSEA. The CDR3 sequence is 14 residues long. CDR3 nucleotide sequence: TGCAGCGTATCGACAGGCGGCTCGCATCAGCCCCAGCATTTT. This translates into CSVSTGGSHQPQHF.

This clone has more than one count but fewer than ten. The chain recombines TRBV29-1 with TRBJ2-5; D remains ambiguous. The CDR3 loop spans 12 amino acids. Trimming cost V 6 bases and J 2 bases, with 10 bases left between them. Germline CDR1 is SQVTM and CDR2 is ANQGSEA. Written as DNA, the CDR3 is TGCAGCGTGGCACATAATCAAGAGACCCAGTACTTC. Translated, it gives CSVAHNQETQYF. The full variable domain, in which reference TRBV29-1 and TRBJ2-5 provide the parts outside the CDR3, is SAVISQKPSRDICQRGTSLTIQCQVDSQVTMMFWYRQQPGQSLTLIATANQGSEATYESGFVIDKFPISRPNLTFSTLTVSNMSPEDSSIYLCSVAHNQETQYFGPGTRLLVL.

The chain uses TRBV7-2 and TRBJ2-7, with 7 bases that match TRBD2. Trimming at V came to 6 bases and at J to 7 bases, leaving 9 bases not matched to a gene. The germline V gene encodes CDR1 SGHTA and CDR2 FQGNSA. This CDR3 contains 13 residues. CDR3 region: CASSLAREEEQYF. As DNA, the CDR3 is TGTGCCAGCAGTCTCGCCCGGGAGGAGGAGCAGTACTTC. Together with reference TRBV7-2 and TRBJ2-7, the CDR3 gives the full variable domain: GAGVSQSPSNKVTEKGKDVELRCDPISGHTALYWYRQSLGQGLEFLIYFQGNSAPDKSGLPSDRFSAERTGGSVSTLTIQRTQQEDSAVYLCASSLAREEEQYFGPGTRLTVT.

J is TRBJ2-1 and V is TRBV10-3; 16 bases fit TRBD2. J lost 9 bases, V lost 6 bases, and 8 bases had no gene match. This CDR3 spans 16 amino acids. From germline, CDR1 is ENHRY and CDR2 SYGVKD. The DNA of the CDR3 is TGTGCCATCAGCGGGGGACTAGCGGGAGGGGGGGGTGAGCAGTTCTTC. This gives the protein CAISGGLAGGGGEQFF.

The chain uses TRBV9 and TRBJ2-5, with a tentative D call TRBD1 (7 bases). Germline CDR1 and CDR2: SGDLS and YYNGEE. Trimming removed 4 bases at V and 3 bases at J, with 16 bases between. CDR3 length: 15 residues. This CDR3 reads CASSSRGAEEETQYF. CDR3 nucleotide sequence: TGTGCCAGCAGCTCCAGGGGGGCAGAAGAAGAGACCCAGTACTTC.

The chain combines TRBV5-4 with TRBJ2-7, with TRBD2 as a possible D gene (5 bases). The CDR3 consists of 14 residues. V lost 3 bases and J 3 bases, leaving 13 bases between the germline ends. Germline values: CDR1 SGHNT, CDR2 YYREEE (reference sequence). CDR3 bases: TGTGCCAGCAGCTCCACGGACTCCTACTACGAGCAGTACTTC. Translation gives CASSSTDSYYEQYF.

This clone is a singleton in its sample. Written as DNA, the CDR3 is TGCAGCGCTGGGGGGGGTATTGTGGACGAGCAGTACTTC. This encodes CSAGGGIVDEQYF. The V and J genes are TRBV29-1 and TRBJ2-7, with 7 nucleotides matching TRBD2. V lost 7 bases to trimming and J lost 5 bases; unmatched junction nucleotides: 11. The germline V gene encodes CDR1 SQVTM and CDR2 ANQGSEA. This CDR3 comprises 13 residues.

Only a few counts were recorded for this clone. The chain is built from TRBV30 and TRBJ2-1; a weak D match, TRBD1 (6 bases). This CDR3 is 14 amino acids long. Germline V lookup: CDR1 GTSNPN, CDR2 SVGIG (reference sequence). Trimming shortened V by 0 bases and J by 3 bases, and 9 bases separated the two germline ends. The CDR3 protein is CAWSVKGDYNEQFF. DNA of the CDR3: TGTGCCTGGAGTGTAAAGGGGGACTACAATGAGCAGTTCTTC.

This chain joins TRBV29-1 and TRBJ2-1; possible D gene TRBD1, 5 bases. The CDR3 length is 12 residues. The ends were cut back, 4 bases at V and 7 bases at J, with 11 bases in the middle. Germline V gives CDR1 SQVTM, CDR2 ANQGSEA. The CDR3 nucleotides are TGCAGCGTTGGGCCTAGGACAAATGAGCAGTTCTTC. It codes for CSVGPRTNEQFF.

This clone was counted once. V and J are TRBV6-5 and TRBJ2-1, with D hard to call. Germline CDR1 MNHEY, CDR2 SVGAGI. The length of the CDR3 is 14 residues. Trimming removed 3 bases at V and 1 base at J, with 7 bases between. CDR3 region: CASSYAGSYNEQFF. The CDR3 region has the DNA TGTGCCAGCAGTTATGCAGGATCCTACAATGAGCAGTTCTTC.

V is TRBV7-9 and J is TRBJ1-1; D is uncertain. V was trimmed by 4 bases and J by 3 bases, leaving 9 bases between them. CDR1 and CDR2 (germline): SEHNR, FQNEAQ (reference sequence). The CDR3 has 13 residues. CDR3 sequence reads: CASSWTPHTEAFF. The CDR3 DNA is TGTGCCAGCAGCTGGACTCCCCACACTGAAGCTTTCTTT.

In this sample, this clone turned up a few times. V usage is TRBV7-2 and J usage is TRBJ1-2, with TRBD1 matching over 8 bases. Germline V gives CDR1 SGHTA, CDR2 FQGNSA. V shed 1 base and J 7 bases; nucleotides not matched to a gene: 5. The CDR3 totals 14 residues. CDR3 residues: CASSLGSRGPGYTF. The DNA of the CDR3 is TGTGCCAGCAGCTTAGGGTCCAGGGGGCCTGGCTACACCTTC.

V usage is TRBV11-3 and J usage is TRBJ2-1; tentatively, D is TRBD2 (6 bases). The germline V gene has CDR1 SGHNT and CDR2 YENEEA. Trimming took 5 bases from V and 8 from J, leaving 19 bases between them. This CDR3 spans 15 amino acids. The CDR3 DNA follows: TGTGCCAGCAGCCCCGGGGGACTGGTAGGATATGAGCAGTTCTTC. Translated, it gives CASSPGGLVGYEQFF.

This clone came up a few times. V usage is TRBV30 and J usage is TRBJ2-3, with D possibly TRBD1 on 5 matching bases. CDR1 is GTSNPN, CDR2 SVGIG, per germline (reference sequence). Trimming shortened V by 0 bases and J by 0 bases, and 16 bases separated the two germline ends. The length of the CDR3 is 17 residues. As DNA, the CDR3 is TGTGCCTGGAGTGTTTCCAGACAGAAACCTAGCACAGATACGCAGTATTTT. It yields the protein CAWSVSRQKPSTDTQYF.